These T cell receptor beta chains were read from a single sample in a study of shared clonotypes between healthy human individuals. TCRdb keeps only in-frame clones here, not all; method: immunoSEQ multiplex PCR. The repertoire has around 980,000 clones, around 82% of them found once; the top ten carry 0.5% to 0.65%. The specimen was memory CD4+ T cells from PBMCs. The receptor set was obtained from a man in his late teens or twenties in good health. Some clones in this sample may be carry-over from other donors' samples. Each CDR3 is given with its conserved first and last residue. Each record gives: J gene, D gene, clone size, V gene, CDR3 DNA, CDR3 protein. The D gene is left open where the match is weak. Not all rows give a size; the values are once, few, many and, for expanded clones, a class.

>TRBJ2-5|TRBD2|many|TRBV6-4
TGTGCCAGCAGCGGACTAGCGGGAGTGGAGACCCAGTACTTC
CASSGLAGVETQYF
>TRBJ1-2|NA|NA|TRBV6-1
TGTGCCAGCAGGGAAGCCTCGGACTATGGCTACACCTTC
CASREASDYGYTF
>TRBJ1-1|NA|NA|TRBV30
TGTGCCTGGAGTGTACCCCTTGGTAGACAGCACACTGAAGCTTTCTTT
CAWSVPLGRQHTEAFF
>TRBJ1-2|TRBD1|NA|TRBV6-5
TGTGCCAGCAGTTACTGGACAGGGGGTGGCTACACCTTC
CASSYWTGGGYTF
>TRBJ1-3|NA|many|TRBV30
TGTGCCTGGAGCAAGATCAGGGGCTCTGGAAACACCATATATTTT
CAWSKIRGSGNTIYF
>TRBJ2-3|NA|NA|TRBV2
TGTGCCAGCGGGGCCCAGGCGACAACAGATACGCAGTATTTT
CASGAQATTDTQYF
>TRBJ2-3|NA|once|TRBV28
TGTGCCAGCAGTCTACAGGGAACAGGGGATACGCAGTATTTT
CASSLQGTGDTQYF
>TRBJ1-1|NA|many|TRBV7-2
TGTGCCAGCAGCTATTTAGGGGAGGGAACTGAAGCTTTCTTT
CASSYLGEGTEAFF
>TRBJ2-1|TRBD2|NA|TRBV9
TGTGCCAGCAGCGTAGGGACTAGTACCTACAATGAGCAGTTCTTC
CASSVGTSTYNEQFF
>TRBJ2-7|NA|NA|TRBV5-1
TGCGCCAGTACACAGGGTGGTGGAGGGTACGAGCAGTACTTC
CASTQGGGGYEQYF
>TRBJ1-1|TRBD1|NA|TRBV2
TGTGCCAGCGATGCTTTAGGAGGGGGCAACACTGAAGCTTTCTTT
CASDALGGGNTEAFF
>TRBJ2-1|NA|few|TRBV6-1
TGTGCCAGCAGTGAATTCGGTGAGCAGTTCTTC
CASSEFGEQFF
>TRBJ1-5|NA|NA|TRBV2
TGTGCCAGCAGAGCCGAGAGTGGTCAGCCCCAGCATTTT
CASRAESGQPQHF
>TRBJ2-1|NA|NA|TRBV6-6
TGTGCCAGCAGTTACTCGACCGCGGGCGTAGGTGAGCAGTTCTTC
CASSYSTAGVGEQFF
>TRBJ2-5|NA|NA|TRBV5-1
TGCGCCAGCAGCTCCGCCTTAGAGACCCAGTACTTC
CASSSALETQYF
>TRBJ1-2|NA|NA|TRBV6-1
TGTGCCAGCAGTGAAGGGCAGGCTTTGGGCTATGGCTACACCTTC
CASSEGQALGYGYTF
>TRBJ1-1|TRBD1|NA|TRBV2
TGTGCCAGCAGTGATCCGGGACAGGGTTTTGAAGCTTTCTTT
CASSDPGQGFEAFF
>TRBJ2-7|NA|NA|TRBV28
TGTGCCAGCAGTTTCCTACTCGCCTCCTACGAGCAGTACTTC
CASSFLLASYEQYF
>TRBJ2-5|NA|NA|TRBV4-3
TGCGCCAGCAGCCAAGGCAACAGAGGAACTGTGGAGACCCAGTACTTC
CASSQGNRGTVETQYF
>TRBJ1-1|NA|NA|TRBV18
TGTGCCAGCTCACCATCGAGGTCGGCCCACACTGAAGCTTTCTTT
CASSPSRSAHTEAFF
>TRBJ2-7|TRBD2|NA|TRBV6-5
TGTGCCAGCAGTCTCCGGGGGGGACGAGGCGAGCAGTACTTC
CASSLRGGRGEQYF
>TRBJ1-5|NA|NA|TRBV7-3
TGTGCCAGCAGCTTAAACAGAGGTCAGCCCCAGCATTTT
CASSLNRGQPQHF
>TRBJ2-1|NA|NA|TRBV6-1
TGTGCCAGCACTTACGGACAGAGCCAGTTCTTC
CASTYGQSQFF
>TRBJ2-2|NA|NA|TRBV7-9
TGTGCCAGCAGCGGAACCCAGGGCGCCGGGGAGCTGTTTTTT
CASSGTQGAGELFF
>TRBJ2-2|TRBD1|once|TRBV18
TGTGCCAGCTCAGGGGGACAGACTAACACCGGGGAGCTGTTTTTT
CASSGGQTNTGELFF
>TRBJ2-3|NA|once|TRBV27
TGTGCCAGCAGTTTCACGGCGGCAGATACGCAGTATTTT
CASSFTAADTQYF
>TRBJ1-2|TRBD1|NA|TRBV6-1
TGTGCCAGCAGTGACCCGGGACAGGAATATGGCTACACCTTC
CASSDPGQEYGYTF
>TRBJ2-3|NA|NA|TRBV27
TGTGCCAGCAGTTTAATCGAGCGCACAGATACGCAGTATTTT
CASSLIERTDTQYF
>TRBJ1-2|NA|NA|TRBV4-1
TGCGCCAGCAGCCAAGAGGGGGCTCGCCCCTATGGCTACACCTTC
CASSQEGARPYGYTF
>TRBJ2-1|NA|NA|TRBV15
TGTGCAACCAGTACTAAGCGCTCCTACAATGAGCAGTTCTTC
CATSTKRSYNEQFF
>TRBJ2-7|NA|NA|TRBV18
TGTGCCAGCTCACCTCGAGACTCAGGTGGAGTCTCCTACGAGCAGTACTTC
CASSPRDSGGVSYEQYF
>TRBJ2-5|NA|NA|TRBV7-2
TGTGCCAGCAGCTTAGTTTTGGGGGGACGAGAGACCCAGTACTTC
CASSLVLGGRETQYF
>TRBJ1-2|NA|once|TRBV6-5
TGTGCCAGCAGAAAGGACGGCGCTATTTATGGCTACACCTTC
CASRKDGAIYGYTF
>TRBJ1-4|NA|NA|TRBV7-9
TGTGCCAGCAGCTATGGAGTAACTAATGAAAAACTGTTTTTT
CASSYGVTNEKLFF
>TRBJ2-7|NA|NA|TRBV7-6
TGTGCCAGCAGCTTAGCGGGCGGAGACCCCTACGAGCAGTACTTC
CASSLAGGDPYEQYF
>TRBJ1-5|NA|NA|TRBV5-1
TGCGCCAGCAGCTTGGATGGGAGGGACGGTAATCAGCCCCAGCATTTT
CASSLDGRDGNQPQHF
>TRBJ1-6|NA|NA|TRBV28
TGTGCCAGCACCGGAGGGTCGGGGAGGGGCCAGGCCTATAATTCACCCCTCCACTTT
CASTGGSGRGQAYNSPLHF
>TRBJ1-2|NA|NA|TRBV2
TGTGCCAGCACGAACGGGCCGAACTATGGCTACACCTTC
CASTNGPNYGYTF
>TRBJ1-1|NA|once|TRBV9
TGTGCCAGCAGCGTAGTTTGGGGTGAAGCTTTCTTT
CASSVVWGEAFF
>TRBJ2-3|NA|NA|TRBV27
TGTGCCAGCAGTTTATTCGGGCGGGAATTGGATACGCAGTATTTT
CASSLFGRELDTQYF
>TRBJ2-4|NA|NA|TRBV27
TGTGCCAGCAGTTCCACAACACGCCAAAGGAGCATTCAGTACTTC
CASSSTTRQRSIQYF
>TRBJ2-7|NA|few|TRBV5-6
TGTGCCAGCAGCTGGAGTGGGGACCCCACCCCCTCCTACGAGCAGTACTTC
CASSWSGDPTPSYEQYF
>TRBJ1-5|NA|NA|TRBV19
TGTGCCATAGGGACATTTCTTAGCAATCAGCCCCAGCATTTT
CAIGTFLSNQPQHF
>TRBJ2-2|NA|NA|TRBV28
TGTGCCAGCAGTTCAGCGGCAAAGCCGAACACCGGGGAGCTGTTTTTT
CASSSAAKPNTGELFF
>TRBJ1-1|NA|NA|TRBV5-1
TGCGCCAGCAGCTTGGCCGTATCCGGGGAGGCTGAAGCTTTCTTT
CASSLAVSGEAEAFF
>TRBJ1-6|NA|NA|TRBV6-5
TGTGCCAGCACCATAGGGAATTCACCCCTCCACTTT
CASTIGNSPLHF
>TRBJ2-1|NA|NA|TRBV5-1
TGCGCCAGCCGCGAACAGGGCACCTACAATGAGCAGTTCTTC
CASREQGTYNEQFF
>TRBJ2-1|TRBD2|NA|TRBV6-5
TGTGCCAGCAGAGGGACTAGCGGGAGTGAGTTCTTC
CASRGTSGSEFF
>TRBJ2-3|NA|NA|TRBV18
TGTGCCAGCTCACCATTGAGGGTAGATACGCAGTATTTT
CASSPLRVDTQYF